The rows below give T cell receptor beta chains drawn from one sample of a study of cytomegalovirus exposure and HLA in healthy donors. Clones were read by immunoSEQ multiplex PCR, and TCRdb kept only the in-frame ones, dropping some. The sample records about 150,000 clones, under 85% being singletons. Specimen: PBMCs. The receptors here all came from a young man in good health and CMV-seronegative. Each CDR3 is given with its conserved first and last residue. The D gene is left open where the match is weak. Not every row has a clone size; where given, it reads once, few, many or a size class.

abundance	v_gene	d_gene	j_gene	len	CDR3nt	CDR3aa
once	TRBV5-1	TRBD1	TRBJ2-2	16	TGCGCCAGCAGCCAGACCGGGACAGGGTTGGGCGGGGAGCTGTTTTTT	CASSQTGTGLGGELFF
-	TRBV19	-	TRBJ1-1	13	TGTGCCAGCCTGTCTCGGGTGAACACTGAAGCTTTCTTT	CASLSRVNTEAFF
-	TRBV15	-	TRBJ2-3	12	TGTGCCACCAGCAGATCATCAGATACGCAGTATTTT	CATSRSSDTQYF
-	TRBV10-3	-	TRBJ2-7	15	TGTGCCATCAGTGAGTCGACACTTATCTCCTACGAGCAGTACTTC	CAISESTLISYEQYF
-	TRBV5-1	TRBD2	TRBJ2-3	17	TGCGCCAGCAGCTCCAGACTAGCGGGGGCCGGGGCAGGGACGCAGTATTTT	CASSSRLAGAGAGTQYF
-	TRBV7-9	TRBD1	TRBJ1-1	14	TGTGCCAGCAGCAAGACAGGGGCTGCTATTGAAGCTTTCTTT	CASSKTGAAIEAFF
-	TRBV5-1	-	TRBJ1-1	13	TGCGCCAGCAGCTTGGGAGGATCTACCGAAGCTTTCTTT	CASSLGGSTEAFF
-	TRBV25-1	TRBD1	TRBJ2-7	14	TGTGCCAGCATGAGGGGGCAGGGGATATACGAGCAGTACTTC	CASMRGQGIYEQYF
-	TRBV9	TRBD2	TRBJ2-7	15	TGTGCCAGCAGCCCAGGACTAGGTGGAGTTTACGAGCAGTACTTC	CASSPGLGGVYEQYF
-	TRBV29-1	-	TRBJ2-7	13	TGCAGCGTTTTACAGGGCCTTACCTACGAGCAGTACTTC	CSVLQGLTYEQYF
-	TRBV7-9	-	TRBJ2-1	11	TGTGCCAGCAGGCTAGCAATTGAGCAGTTCTTC	CASRLAIEQFF
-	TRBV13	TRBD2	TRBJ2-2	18	TGTGCCAGCAGCGTCCGGACTAGCGGGGGGGAATACACCGGGGAGCTGTTTTTT	CASSVRTSGGEYTGELFF
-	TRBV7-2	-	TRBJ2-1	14	TGTGCCAGCAGCGTGTCGGGGGTCTACAATGAGCAGTTCTTC	CASSVSGVYNEQFF
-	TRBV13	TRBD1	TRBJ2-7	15	TGTGCCAGCAGCCCGGACAGGGGACCCATCTACGAGCAGTACTTC	CASSPDRGPIYEQYF
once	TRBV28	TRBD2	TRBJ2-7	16	TGTGCCAGCAGTTTCTCTAGCGGGAGTTTTCGGTACGAGCAGTACTTC	CASSFSSGSFRYEQYF
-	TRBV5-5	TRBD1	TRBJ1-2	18	TGTGCCAGCAGCTCCAAACGCCTCGACAGGGTGGTTGAATATGGCTACACCTTC	CASSSKRLDRVVEYGYTF
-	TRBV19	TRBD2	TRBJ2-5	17	TGTGCCAGTAGTCCCTGGGGAGGGAACTTAGTCCAAGAGACCCAGTACTTC	CASSPWGGNLVQETQYF
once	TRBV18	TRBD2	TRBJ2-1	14	TGTGCCAGCTCAACCACTAGCGAGTACAATGAGCAGTTCTTC	CASSTTSEYNEQFF
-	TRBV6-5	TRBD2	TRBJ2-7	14	TGTGCCAGCAGACCGCTAGGGGAGGGAACCGTGGGGTACTTC	CASRPLGEGTVGYF
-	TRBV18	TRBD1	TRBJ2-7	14	TGTGCCAGCTCACTATTCCGGGACAGGGCCGAGCAGTACTTC	CASSLFRDRAEQYF
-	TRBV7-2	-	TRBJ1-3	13	TGTGCCAGCAGCCAGGGATCTGGAAACACCATATATTTT	CASSQGSGNTIYF
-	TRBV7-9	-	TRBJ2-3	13	TGTGCCAGCAGCTTAGGCTTGGAGGGTACGCAGTATTTT	CASSLGLEGTQYF
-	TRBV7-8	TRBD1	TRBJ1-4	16	TGTGCCAGCAGCTTAGGTACGGGACAGGGCGGCGAAAAACTGTTTTTT	CASSLGTGQGGEKLFF
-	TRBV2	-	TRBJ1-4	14	TGTGCCAGCAGTGAGCTGGGGGGGAATGAAAAACTGTTTTTT	CASSELGGNEKLFF
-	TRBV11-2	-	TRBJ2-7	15	TGTGCCAGCAGCTCCCAACCCCGACAAGTGACCGAGCAGTACTTC	CASSSQPRQVTEQYF
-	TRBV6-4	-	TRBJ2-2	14	TGTGCCAGCAGCGCCGACATTTTCACCGGGGAGCTGTTTTTT	CASSADIFTGELFF
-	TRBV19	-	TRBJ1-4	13	TGTGCCAGTCGGAACAGGGTGGGTGAAAAACTGTTTTTT	CASRNRVGEKLFF
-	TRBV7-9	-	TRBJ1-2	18	TGTGCCAGCAGCTTAGTGCAGGGCCGATTCCTAACTAACTATGGCTACACCTTC	CASSLVQGRFLTNYGYTF
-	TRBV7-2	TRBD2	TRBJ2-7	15	TGTGCCAGCAGCTCCTCGAGCGGGAGAGTATACGAGCAGTACTTC	CASSSSSGRVYEQYF
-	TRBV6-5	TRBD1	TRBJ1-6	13	TGTGCCACCCAGGGGGCGCATAATTCACCCCTCCACTTT	CATQGAHNSPLHF
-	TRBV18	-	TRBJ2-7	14	TGTGCCAGCTCACCACTCGACCGGGTCGCGGAGCAGTACTTC	CASSPLDRVAEQYF
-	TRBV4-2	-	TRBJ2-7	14	TGTGCCAGCAGCCAAGAACAGGGACCCTACGAGCAGTACTTC	CASSQEQGPYEQYF
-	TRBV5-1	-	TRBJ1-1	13	TGCGCCAGCGGCTTCGTGGAGGGGAGGGAAGCTTTCTTT	CASGFVEGREAFF
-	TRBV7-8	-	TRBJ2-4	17	TGTGCCAGCAGCTCAGTGGCCGAAGCGGTAGCCAAAAACATTCAGTACTTC	CASSSVAEAVAKNIQYF
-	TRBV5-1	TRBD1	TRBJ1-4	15	TGCGCCAGCGCGGAACAGGGGGGTTTTAATGAAAAACTGTTTTTT	CASAEQGGFNEKLFF